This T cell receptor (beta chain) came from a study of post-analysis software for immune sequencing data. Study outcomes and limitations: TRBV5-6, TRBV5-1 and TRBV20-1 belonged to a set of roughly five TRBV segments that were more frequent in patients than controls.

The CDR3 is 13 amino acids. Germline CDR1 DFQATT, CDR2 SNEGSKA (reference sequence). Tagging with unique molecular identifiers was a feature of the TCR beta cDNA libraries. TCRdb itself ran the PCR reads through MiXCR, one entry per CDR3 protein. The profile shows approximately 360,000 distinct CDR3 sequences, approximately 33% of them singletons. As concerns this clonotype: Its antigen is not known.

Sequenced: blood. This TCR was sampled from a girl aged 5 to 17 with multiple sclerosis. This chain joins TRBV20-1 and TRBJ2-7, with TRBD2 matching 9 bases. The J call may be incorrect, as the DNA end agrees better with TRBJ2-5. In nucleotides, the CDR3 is TGCAGTGCGACCGGGACTAGCTTGCAGACCCAGTACTTC. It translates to CSATGTSLQTQYF.